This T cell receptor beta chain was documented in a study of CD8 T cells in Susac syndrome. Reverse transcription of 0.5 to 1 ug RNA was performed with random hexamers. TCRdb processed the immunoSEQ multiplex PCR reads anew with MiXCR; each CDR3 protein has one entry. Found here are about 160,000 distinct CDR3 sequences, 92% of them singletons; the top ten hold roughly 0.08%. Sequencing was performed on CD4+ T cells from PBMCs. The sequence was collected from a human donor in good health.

In nucleotides, the CDR3 is TGTGCCAGCAGGAGGGGGTTTCGCACAGATACGCAGTATTTT. Its protein product is CASRRGFRTDTQYF. The chain links TRBV6-5 to TRBJ2-3; a possible D gene is TRBD1 (6 bases). CDR1 and CDR2 from the germline V gene are MNHEY and SVGAGI. CDR3 length: 14 amino acids. With 6 bases removed from V and 1 base from J, the gap between germline ends came to 11 bases.